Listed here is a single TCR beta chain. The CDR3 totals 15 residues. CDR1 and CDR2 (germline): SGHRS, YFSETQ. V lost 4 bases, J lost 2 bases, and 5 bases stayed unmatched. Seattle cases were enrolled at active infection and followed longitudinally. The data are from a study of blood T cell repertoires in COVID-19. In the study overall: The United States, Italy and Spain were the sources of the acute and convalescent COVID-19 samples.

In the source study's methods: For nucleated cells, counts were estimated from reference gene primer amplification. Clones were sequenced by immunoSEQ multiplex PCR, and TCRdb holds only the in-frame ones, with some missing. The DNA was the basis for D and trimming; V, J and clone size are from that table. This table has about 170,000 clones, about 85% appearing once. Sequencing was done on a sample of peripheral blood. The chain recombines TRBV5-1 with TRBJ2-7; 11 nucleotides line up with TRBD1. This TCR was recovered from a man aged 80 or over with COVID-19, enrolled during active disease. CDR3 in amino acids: CASSTPGQGAYEQYF. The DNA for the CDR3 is TGCGCCAGCAGCACACCGGGACAGGGGGCCTACGAGCAGTACTTC.